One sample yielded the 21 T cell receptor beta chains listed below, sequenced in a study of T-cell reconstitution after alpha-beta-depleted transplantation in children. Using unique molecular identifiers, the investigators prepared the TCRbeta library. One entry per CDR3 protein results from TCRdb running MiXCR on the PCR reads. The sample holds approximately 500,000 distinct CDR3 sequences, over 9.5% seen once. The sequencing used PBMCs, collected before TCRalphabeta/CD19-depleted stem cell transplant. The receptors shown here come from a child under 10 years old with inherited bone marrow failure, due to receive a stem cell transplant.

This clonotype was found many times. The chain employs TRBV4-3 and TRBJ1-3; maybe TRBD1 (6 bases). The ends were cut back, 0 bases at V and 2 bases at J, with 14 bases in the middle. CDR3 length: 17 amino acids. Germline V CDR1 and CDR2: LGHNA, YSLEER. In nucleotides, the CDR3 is TGCGCCAGCAGCCAAGATCGCCAAACAGGGACTGGAAACACCATATATTTT. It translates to CASSQDRQTGTGNTIYF.

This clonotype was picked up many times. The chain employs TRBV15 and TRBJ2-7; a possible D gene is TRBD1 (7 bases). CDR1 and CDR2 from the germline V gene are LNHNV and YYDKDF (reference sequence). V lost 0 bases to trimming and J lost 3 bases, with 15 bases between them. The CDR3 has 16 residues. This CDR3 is CATSRDKRRGVYEQYF. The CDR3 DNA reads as TGTGCCACCAGCAGAGATAAACGCAGGGGGGTCTACGAGCAGTACTTC.

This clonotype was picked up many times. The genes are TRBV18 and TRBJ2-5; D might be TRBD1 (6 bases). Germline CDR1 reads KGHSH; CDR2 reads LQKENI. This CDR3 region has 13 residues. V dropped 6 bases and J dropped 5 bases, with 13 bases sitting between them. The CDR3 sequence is CASSTGTLETQYF. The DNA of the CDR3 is TGTGCCAGCTCGACCGGGACACTCGAGACCCAGTACTTC.

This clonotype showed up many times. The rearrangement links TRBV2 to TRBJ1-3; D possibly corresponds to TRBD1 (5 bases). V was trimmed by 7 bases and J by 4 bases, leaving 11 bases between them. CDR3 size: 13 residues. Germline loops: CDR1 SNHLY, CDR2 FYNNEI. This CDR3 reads CASTLQGGNTIYF. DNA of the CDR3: TGTGCCAGCACTCTCCAGGGCGGAAACACCATATATTTT.

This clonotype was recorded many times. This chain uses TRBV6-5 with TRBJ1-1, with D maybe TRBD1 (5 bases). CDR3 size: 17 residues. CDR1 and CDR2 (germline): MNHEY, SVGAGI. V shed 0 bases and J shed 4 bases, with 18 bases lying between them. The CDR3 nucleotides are TGTGCCAGCAGTTACTCTCAGGGACGAGGGTGGGGCACTGAAGCTTTCTTT. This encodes CASSYSQGRGWGTEAFF.

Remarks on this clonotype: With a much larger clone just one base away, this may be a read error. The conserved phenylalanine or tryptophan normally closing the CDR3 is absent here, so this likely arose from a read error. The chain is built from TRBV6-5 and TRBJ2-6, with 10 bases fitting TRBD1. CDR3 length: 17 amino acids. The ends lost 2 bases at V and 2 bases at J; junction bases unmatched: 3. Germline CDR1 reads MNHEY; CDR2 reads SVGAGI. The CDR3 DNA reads TGTGCCAGCAGTTACGTGACAGGGGGCACTGGGGCCAACGTCCTGACTTTG. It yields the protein CASSYVTGGTGANVLTL.

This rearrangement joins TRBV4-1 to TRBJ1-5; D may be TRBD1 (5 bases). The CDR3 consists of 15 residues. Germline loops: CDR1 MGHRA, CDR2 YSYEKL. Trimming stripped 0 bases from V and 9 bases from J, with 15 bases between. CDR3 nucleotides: TGCGCCAGCAGCCAAGACGAAGCCTTCGGGGCGCCCCAGCATTTT. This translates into CASSQDEAFGAPQHF.

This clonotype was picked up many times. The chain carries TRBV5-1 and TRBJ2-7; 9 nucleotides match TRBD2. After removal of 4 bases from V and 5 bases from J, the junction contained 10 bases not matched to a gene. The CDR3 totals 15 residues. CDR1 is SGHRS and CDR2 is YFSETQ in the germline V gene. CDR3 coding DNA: TGCGCCAGCAGCGAAAATAGCGGGAGCGTCCACGAGCAGTACTTC. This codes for CASSENSGSVHEQYF.

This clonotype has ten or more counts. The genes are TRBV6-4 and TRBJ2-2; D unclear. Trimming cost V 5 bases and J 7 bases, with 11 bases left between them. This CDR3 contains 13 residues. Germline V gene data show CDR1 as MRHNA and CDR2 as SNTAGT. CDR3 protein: CASSTQVGGELFF. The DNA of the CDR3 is TGTGCCAGCAGTACCCAAGTAGGCGGGGAGCTGTTTTTT.

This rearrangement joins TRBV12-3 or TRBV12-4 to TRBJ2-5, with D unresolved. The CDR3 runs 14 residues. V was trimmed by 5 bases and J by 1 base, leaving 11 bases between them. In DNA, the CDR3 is TGTGCCAGCAGTCCCCTCAGGACCCAAGAGACCCAGTACTTC. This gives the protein CASSPLRTQETQYF.

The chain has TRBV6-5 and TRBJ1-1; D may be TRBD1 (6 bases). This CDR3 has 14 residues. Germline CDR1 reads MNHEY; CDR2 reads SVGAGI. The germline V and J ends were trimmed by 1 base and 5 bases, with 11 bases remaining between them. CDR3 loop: CASSYLTGSTEAFF. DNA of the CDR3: TGTGCCAGCAGTTACTTAACAGGGTCAACTGAAGCTTTCTTT.

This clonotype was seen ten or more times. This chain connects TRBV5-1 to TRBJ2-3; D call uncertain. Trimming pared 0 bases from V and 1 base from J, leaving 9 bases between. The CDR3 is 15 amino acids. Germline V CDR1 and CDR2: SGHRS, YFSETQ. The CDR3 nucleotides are TGCGCCAGCAGCTTGGTGTCAGGCCGCACAGATACGCAGTATTTT. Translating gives CASSLVSGRTDTQYF.

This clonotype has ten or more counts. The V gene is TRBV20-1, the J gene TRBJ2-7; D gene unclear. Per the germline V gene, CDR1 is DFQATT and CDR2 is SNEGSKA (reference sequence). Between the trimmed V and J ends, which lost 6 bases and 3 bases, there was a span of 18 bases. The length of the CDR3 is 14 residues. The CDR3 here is CSARKRILLYEQYF. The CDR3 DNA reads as TGCAGTGCCCGTAAGCGCATACTTCTCTACGAGCAGTACTTC.

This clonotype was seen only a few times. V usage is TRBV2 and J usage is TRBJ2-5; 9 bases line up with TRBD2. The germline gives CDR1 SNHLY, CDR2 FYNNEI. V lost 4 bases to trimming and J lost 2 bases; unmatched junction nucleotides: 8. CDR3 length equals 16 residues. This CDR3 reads CASSGLRGRGQETQYF. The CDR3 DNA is TGTGCCAGCAGTGGCCTTCGCGGGAGGGGACAAGAGACCCAGTACTTC.

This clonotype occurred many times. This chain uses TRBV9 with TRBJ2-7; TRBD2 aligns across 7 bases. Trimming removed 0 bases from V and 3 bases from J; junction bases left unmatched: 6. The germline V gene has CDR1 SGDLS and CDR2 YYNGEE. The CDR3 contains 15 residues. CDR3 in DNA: TGTGCCAGCAGCGTAGCGGGGGGAGCGGGCTACGAGCAGTACTTC. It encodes CASSVAGGAGYEQYF.

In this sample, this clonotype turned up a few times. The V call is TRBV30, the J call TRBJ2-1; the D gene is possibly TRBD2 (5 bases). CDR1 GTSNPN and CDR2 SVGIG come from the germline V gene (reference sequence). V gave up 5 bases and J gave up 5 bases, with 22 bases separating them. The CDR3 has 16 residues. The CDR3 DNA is TGTGCCTGGGCCCCCCGCACACTAGTTTGGAACAATGAGCAGTTCTTC. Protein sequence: CAWAPRTLVWNNEQFF. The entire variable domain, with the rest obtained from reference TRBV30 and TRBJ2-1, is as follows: SQTIHQWPATLVQPVGSPLSLECTVEGTSNPNLYWYRQAAGRGLQLLFYSVGIGQISSEVPQNLSASRPQDRQFILSSKKLLLSDSGFYLCAWAPRTLVWNNEQFFGPGTRLTVL.

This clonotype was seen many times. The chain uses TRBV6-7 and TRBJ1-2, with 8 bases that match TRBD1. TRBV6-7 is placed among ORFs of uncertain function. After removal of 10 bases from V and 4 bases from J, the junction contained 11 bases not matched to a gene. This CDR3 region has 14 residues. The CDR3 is CATWTGKRVYGYTF. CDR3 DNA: TGTGCCACCTGGACAGGGAAGCGAGTCTATGGCTACACCTTC.

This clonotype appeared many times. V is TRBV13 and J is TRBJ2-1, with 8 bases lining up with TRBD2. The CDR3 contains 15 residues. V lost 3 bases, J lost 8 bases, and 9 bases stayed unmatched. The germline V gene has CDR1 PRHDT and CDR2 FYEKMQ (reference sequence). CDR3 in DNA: TGTGCCAGCAGCTTTGCGGGAGGCCCCCGGGATGAGCAGTTCTTC. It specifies CASSFAGGPRDEQFF. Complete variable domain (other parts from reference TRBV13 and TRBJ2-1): AAGVIQSPRHLIKEKRETATLKCYPIPRHDTVYWYQQGPGQDPQFLISFYEKMQSDKGSIPDRFSAQQFSDYHSELNMSSLELGDSALYFCASSFAGGPRDEQFFGPGTRLTVL.

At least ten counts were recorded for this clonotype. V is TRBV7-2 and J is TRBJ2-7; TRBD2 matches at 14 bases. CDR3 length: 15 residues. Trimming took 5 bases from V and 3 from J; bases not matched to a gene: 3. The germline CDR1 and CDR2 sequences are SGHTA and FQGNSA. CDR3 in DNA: TGTGCCAGCAGCGAAGGACTAGCGGGAGGCTACGAGCAGTACTTC. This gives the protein CASSEGLAGGYEQYF.

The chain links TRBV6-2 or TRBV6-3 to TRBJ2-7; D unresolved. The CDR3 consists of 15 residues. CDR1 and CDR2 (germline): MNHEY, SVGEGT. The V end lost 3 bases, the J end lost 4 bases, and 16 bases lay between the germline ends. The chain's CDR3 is CASSYPGGKAYEQYF. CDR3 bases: TGTGCCAGCAGTTATCCCGGCGGCAAGGCTTACGAGCAGTACTTC.

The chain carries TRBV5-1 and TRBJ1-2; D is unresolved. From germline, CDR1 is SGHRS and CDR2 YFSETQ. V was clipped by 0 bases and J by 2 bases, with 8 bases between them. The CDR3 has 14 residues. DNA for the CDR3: TGCGCCAGCAGCTTGGGCAGCGGAAACTATGGCTACACCTTC. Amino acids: CASSLGSGNYGYTF.